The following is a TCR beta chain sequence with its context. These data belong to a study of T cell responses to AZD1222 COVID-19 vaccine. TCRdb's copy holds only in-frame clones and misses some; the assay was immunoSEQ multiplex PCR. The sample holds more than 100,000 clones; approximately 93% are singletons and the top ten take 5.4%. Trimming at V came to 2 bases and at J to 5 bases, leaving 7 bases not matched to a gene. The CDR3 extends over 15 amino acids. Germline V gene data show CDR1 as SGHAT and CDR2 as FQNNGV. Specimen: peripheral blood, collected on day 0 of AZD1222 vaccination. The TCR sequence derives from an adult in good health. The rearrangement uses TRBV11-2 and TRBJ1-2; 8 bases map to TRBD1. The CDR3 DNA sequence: TGTGCCAGCAGCTTAATTGGACAGGGCGTTTATGGCTACACCTTC. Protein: CASSLIGQGVYGYTF.